This T cell receptor beta chain came from a study of T cell responses to AZD1222 COVID-19 vaccine. Repertoires were generated with immunoSEQ multiplex PCR, while TCRdb's copy carries only in-frame clones and drops some. Of 25,000 to 35,000 clones in the sample, about 89% were seen once. The germline V gene encodes CDR1 ENHRY and CDR2 SYGVKD. V dropped 2 bases and J dropped 0 bases, with 14 bases sitting between them. This CDR3 is 17 amino acids long. The TCR was taken from an adult in good health. The chain has TRBV10-3 and TRBJ1-5; possibly TRBD1 for D (6 bases). Sample: peripheral blood, taken on day 0 of AZD1222 vaccination. The CDR3 here is CAISERQDLYSNQPQHF. The DNA for the CDR3 is TGTGCCATCAGTGAGAGACAGGACCTCTATAGCAATCAGCCCCAGCATTTT.